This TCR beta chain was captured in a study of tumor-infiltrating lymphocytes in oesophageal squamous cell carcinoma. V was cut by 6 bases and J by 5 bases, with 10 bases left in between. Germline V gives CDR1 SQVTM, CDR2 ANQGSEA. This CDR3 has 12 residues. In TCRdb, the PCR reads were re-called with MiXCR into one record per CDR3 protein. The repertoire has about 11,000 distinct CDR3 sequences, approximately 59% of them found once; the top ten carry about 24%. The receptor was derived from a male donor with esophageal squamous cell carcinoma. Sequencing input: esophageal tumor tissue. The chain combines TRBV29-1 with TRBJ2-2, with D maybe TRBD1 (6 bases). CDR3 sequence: CSVRGGTGELFF. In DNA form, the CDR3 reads TGCAGCGTCAGGGGTGGGACCGGGGAGCTGTTTTTT.